This TCR beta chain appears in the sequencing data of a study of Graves' ophthalmopathy and Graves' hyperthyroidism. Overall study: Calling hyperthyroidism stable required that no ophthalmopathy show up within 18 months of follow-up. Overall study findings and caveats: In predicting ophthalmopathy progression, the model reached roughly 71% sensitivity and 72.22% specificity. Classification of ophthalmopathy versus stable hyperthyroidism by a 13-signature model yielded just under 90% sensitivity and 70% to 83% specificity.

Comment on this clonotype: Its target is not known.

RNA transcripts were the template, and TCR beta CDR3 regions were amplified from them. Second-round multiplex PCR came after first-round RT-PCR with HTBI primers. In TCRdb, the multiplex PCR reads were re-called with MiXCR into one record per CDR3 protein. The profile shows over a million distinct CDR3 sequences, less than 45% of them singletons. Germline CDR1 GTSNPN, CDR2 SVGIG (reference sequence). Trimming removed 3 bases from V and 8 bases from J, with 16 bases in between. The CDR3 runs 13 residues. The clonotype originates from an adult man with Graves' hyperthyroidism. This sequence joins TRBV30 and TRBJ1-2; D not certain. Sequencing used peripheral blood or thyroid tissue (not recorded which). The CDR3 is CAWSAEGDGGYTF. CDR3 DNA sequence: TGTGCCTGGAGCGCTGAGGGCGATGGCGGCTACACCTTC.